The present TCR beta chain was sequenced within a study of cytomegalovirus exposure and HLA in healthy donors. Study-level background: Tens of millions of unique TCRs from HLA-typed donors made up an early data release. Broader study findings: By HLA locus, TCR association rates varied in a later analysis, with DRB1 showing the most and HLA-C the fewest. When a later analysis compared HLA-associated TCR beta chains with equally common others, the HLA-associated chains turned out to be more clonally expanded and to have lower generation probabilities. The study recorded 164 TCR beta chains that were cytomegalovirus-associated.

The V gene end was trimmed by 4 bases and the J gene end by 4 bases; junction bases not matched to a gene: 3. The CDR3 has 16 residues. CDR1 and CDR2 (germline): MNHNS, SASEGT. 60 Vbeta and 13 Jbeta primers were used in PCR. TCRdb's copy holds only in-frame clones and misses some; the assay was immunoSEQ multiplex PCR. The profile shows approximately 130,000 clones, roughly three quarters of them singletons. Notes on this clone: The antigen remains unidentified.

The receptor comes from a male donor in good health and CMV-seronegative. The V gene is TRBV6-1, the J gene TRBJ2-2, with 13 bases that match TRBD2. Material: PBMCs. CDR3 in amino acids: CASSGTSGGSTGELFF. CDR3 DNA sequence: TGTGCCAGCAGTGGGACTAGCGGGGGTAGCACCGGGGAGCTGTTTTTT.